The entry below describes one TCR beta chain. Antigen specificity is unknown. In the same sample, other DNA sequences code for this CDR3. The CDR3 totals 12 residues. The V gene lost 7 bases and the J gene lost 2 bases, with 10 bases spanning the gap. The germline V gene has CDR1 SGHRS and CDR2 YFSETQ. This sample was included in a study of shared clonotypes between healthy human individuals. Overall study findings and caveats: Having only a few donors restricted how much genetic and exposure-history diversity was captured. Generation of non-shared clonotypes was less probable than generation of clonotypes shared by all four donors.

Libraries were prepared by immunoSEQ multiplex PCR; TCRdb keeps only in-frame clonotypes and omits some of them. The data contain 850,000 to 1,200,000 clones, roughly 70% of them singletons. This rearrangement joins TRBV5-1 to TRBJ2-7, with D uncertain. This sequence was found in a man younger than 30 in good health. Sequenced material: memory CD4+ T cells sorted from blood. Documented subset: CD45RA-negative fraction. DNA for the CDR3: TGCGCCAGCTCCTCCCGAGCCTACGAGCAGTACTTC. Protein: CASSSRAYEQYF.